Listed here is a single T cell receptor (beta chain). A read error may account for a junction end that differs from germline. The sample originates from a study of tumor-infiltrating lymphocytes in primary liver carcinoma. Both blood RNA, taken from unsorted whole blood, and germline DNA were extracted. The template, about 550 ng total RNA, yielded TCR beta cDNA made with a constant-region primer. ARM-PCR, slightly modified, supplied the TCR beta libraries through three nested multiplex PCR rounds. The study ran its first two PCR rounds for approximately 10 cycles each, using TRBV1-TRBV30 forward primers and a C-beta reverse primer. TCRdb passed the multiplex PCR reads through MiXCR, listing each CDR3 protein once. The table includes around 210,000 distinct CDR3 sequences, around 60% detected once. CDR1 and CDR2 from the germline V gene are SGHRS and YFSETQ. CDR3 length: 18 amino acids.

The chain carries TRBV5-1 and TRBJ1-6; possibly TRBD1 for D (6 bases). The clonotype originates from a woman aged 60-75 years with primary liver carcinoma and hepatitis B virus infection. Sequenced material: peripheral blood. In DNA form, the CDR3 reads TGCGCCAGCGGCCAGACGATAAAACGGGGGGGCGATAATTCACCTCTCCACTTT. This codes for CASGQTIKRGGDNSPLHF.